The 8 T cell receptor beta chains reported below all come from one sample, sequenced in a study of CD4 T cells in relation to SARS-CoV-2 and coronaviruses. Assay used: immunoSEQ multiplex PCR; TCRdb lists only in-frame clones, some missing. The sample carries just over 35,000 clones, approximately 83% recorded once. Their cognate antigens are unknown. Sequenced: naive CD4+ T cells from PBMCs, cultured in vitro. The subset here: naive CD4+ T cells isolated by negative enrichment. Receptors were obtained from an adult with COVID-19.

The rearrangement uses TRBV2 and TRBJ2-7, with D perhaps TRBD2 (5 bases). V lost 1 base and J lost 3, with 7 bases in between. CDR1 SNHLY and CDR2 FYNNEI come from the germline V gene. The CDR3 contains 13 residues. The CDR3 DNA sequence: TGTGCCAGCAGTGAAGGCGGGCTCTACGAGCAGTACTTC. This sequence encodes CASSEGGLYEQYF.

This chain connects TRBV6-6 to TRBJ1-1; D is unclear. Germline V gene data show CDR1 as MNHNY and CDR2 as SVGAGI (reference sequence). The V end was cut by 2 bases, the J end by 0 bases, with 7 bases between. CDR3 length equals 14 residues. The CDR3 region has the DNA TGTGCCAGCAGTTACCTCGCGTTGAACACTGAAGCTTTCTTT. Translated, it gives CASSYLALNTEAFF.

This clone was counted only a few times. V is TRBV2 and J is TRBJ2-7; 7 bases fit TRBD1. V shed 4 bases, J shed 0 bases, and the junction held 9 bases outside the gene matches. Germline CDR1 reads SNHLY; CDR2 reads FYNNEI. The length of the CDR3 is 16 residues. CDR3 amino acids: CASSVPPGTASYEQYF. The CDR3 DNA is TGTGCCAGCAGTGTACCCCCCGGGACAGCCTCCTACGAGCAGTACTTC. The whole variable domain, filled in from reference TRBV2 and TRBJ2-7, reads EPEVTQTPSHQVTQMGQEVILRCVPISNHLYFYWYRQILGQKVEFLVSFYNNEISEKSEIFDDQFSVERPDGSNFTLKIRSTKLEDSAMYFCASSVPPGTASYEQYFGPGTRLTVT.

The V gene is TRBV2, the J gene TRBJ2-5, with TRBD1 identical over 7 bases. Germline-derived CDR1 and CDR2 are SNHLY and FYNNEI. V lost 7 bases, J lost 3 bases, and 8 bases stayed unmatched. CDR3 length: 14 amino acids. CDR3 sequence reads: CASNYLGQKETQYF. The CDR3 DNA is TGTGCCAGCAACTACCTGGGACAGAAAGAGACCCAGTACTTC.

In its sample, this clone was seen a few times. The chain links TRBV19 to TRBJ1-4; D is possibly TRBD1 (6 bases). V was cut by 9 bases and J by 0 bases, with 17 bases left in between. There are 16 residues in the CDR3. The germline gives CDR1 LNHDA, CDR2 SQIVND (reference sequence). CDR3 DNA sequence: TGTGCCAGCACTCTGGCGGGGGCGGCAACTAATGAAAAACTGTTTTTT. Protein product: CASTLAGAATNEKLFF.

The gene calls are TRBV5-6 and TRBJ1-3; D ambiguous. Trimming took 0 bases from V and 0 from J, leaving 10 bases between them. CDR3 length: 16 residues. Germline loops: CDR1 SGHDT, CDR2 YYEEEE. The CDR3 DNA is TGTGCCAGCAGCTTGGATCGGATAAGCTCTGGAAACACCATATATTTT. This codes for CASSLDRISSGNTIYF.

The chain carries TRBV9 and TRBJ2-7, with TRBD2 identical over 11 bases. Per the germline V gene, CDR1 is SGDLS and CDR2 is YYNGEE. This CDR3 has 15 amino acids. After removal of 2 bases from V and 4 bases from J, the junction contained 5 bases not matched to a gene. In DNA form, the CDR3 reads TGTGCCAGCAGCGTCCAAGGACTAGCGGGTTACGAGCAGTACTTC. The encoded protein is CASSVQGLAGYEQYF.

The table lists this clone with a few counts. The J gene is TRBJ1-2, the V gene TRBV5-5; D gene ambiguous. This CDR3 is 13 amino acids long. CDR1 and CDR2 (germline): SGHKS, YYEKEE (reference sequence). V lost 1 base, J lost 3 bases, and 7 bases lay in between. The CDR3 spells CASSLWQDYGYTF. CDR3 DNA sequence: TGTGCCAGCAGCTTGTGGCAGGACTATGGCTACACCTTC.